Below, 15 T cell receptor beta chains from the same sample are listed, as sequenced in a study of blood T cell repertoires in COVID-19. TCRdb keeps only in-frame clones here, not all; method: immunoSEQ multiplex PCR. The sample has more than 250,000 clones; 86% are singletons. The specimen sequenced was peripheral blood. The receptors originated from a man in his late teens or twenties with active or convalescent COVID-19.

CDR3 DNA sequence: TGTGCCAGCAGCTTAGATCTCGGGGCGGGAGGTGGGAATGAGCAGTTCTTC. It is translated as CASSLDLGAGGGNEQFF. V gene TRBV11-3 combines with J gene TRBJ2-1; 8 bases align to TRBD2. Germline V lookup: CDR1 SGHNT, CDR2 YENEEA. The V segment lost 0 bases and the J segment 7 bases; nucleotides outside the gene matches: 11. The CDR3 consists of 17 residues. Full variable domain (remainder filled in from reference TRBV11-3 and TRBJ2-1): EAGVVQSPRYKIIEKKQPVAFWCNPISGHNTLYWYLQNLGQGPELLIRYENEEAVDDSQLPKDRFSAERLKGVDSTLKIQPAELGDSAVYLCASSLDLGAGGGNEQFFGPGTRLTVL.

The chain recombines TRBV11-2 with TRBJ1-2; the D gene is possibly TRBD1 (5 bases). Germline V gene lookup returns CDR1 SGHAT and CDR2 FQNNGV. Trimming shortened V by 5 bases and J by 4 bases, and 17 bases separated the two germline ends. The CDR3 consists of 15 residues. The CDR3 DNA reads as TGTGCCAGCAGCGCAGGACCAGGGAGGGTCTATGGCTACACCTTC. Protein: CASSAGPGRVYGYTF.

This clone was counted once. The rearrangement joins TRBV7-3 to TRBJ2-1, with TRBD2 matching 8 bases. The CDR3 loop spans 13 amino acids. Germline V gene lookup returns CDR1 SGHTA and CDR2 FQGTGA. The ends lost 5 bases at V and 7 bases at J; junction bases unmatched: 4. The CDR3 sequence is CASSRSGSNEQFF. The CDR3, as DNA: TGTGCCAGCAGCCGGAGCGGGAGTAATGAGCAGTTCTTC. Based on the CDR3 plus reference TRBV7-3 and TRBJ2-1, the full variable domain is GAGVSQTPSNKVTEKGKYVELRCDPISGHTALYWYRQSLGQGPEFLIYFQGTGAADDSGLPNDRFFAVRPEGSVSTLKIQRTERGDSAVYLCASSRSGSNEQFFGPGTRLTVL.

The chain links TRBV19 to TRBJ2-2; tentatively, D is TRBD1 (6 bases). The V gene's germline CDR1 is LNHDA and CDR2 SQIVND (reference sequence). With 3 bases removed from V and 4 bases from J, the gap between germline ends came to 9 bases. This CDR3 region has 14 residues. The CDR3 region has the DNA TGTGCCAGTAGTATGGACAGCGGCACCGGGGAGCTGTTTTTT. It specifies CASSMDSGTGELFF. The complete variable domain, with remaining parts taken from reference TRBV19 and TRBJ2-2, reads DGGITQSPKYLFRKEGQNVTLSCEQNLNHDAMYWYRQDPGQGLRLIYYSQIVNDFQKGDIAEGYSVSREKKESFPLTVTSAQKNPTAFYLCASSMDSGTGELFFGEGSRLTVL.

This CDR3 reads CASSQDQGGLFF. The CDR3 DNA is TGTGCCAGCAGCCAAGATCAGGGGGGTTTGTTTTTT. The chain has TRBV3-1 (or the pseudogene TRBV3-2) and TRBJ1-4; TRBD1 matches at 7 bases. With V trimmed by 0 bases and J by 15 bases, 4 bases remained unmatched. CDR1 is LGHDT and CDR2 is YNNKEL in the germline V gene (reference sequence). This CDR3 contains 12 residues.

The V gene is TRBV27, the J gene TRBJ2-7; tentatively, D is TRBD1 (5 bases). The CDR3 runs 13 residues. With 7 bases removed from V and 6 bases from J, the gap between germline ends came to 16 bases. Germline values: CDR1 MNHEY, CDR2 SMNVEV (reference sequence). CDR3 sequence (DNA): TGTGCCAGCATAGGGGCCCAGCGAACCGAGCAGTACTTC. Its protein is CASIGAQRTEQYF.

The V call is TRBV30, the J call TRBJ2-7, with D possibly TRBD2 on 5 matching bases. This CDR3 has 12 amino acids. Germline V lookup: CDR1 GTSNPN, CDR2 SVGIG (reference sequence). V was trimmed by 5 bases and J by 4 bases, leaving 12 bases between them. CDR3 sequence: CAWGNGEYEQYF. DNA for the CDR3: TGTGCCTGGGGGAACGGGGAATACGAGCAGTACTTC. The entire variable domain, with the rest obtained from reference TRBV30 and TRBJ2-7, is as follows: SQTIHQWPATLVQPVGSPLSLECTVEGTSNPNLYWYRQAAGRGLQLLFYSVGIGQISSEVPQNLSASRPQDRQFILSSKKLLLSDSGFYLCAWGNGEYEQYFGPGTRLTVT.

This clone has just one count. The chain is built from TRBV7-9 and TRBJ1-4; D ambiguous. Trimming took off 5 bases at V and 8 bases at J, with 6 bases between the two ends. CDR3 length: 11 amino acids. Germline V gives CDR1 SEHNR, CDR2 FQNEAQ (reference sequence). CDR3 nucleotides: TGTGCCAGCAGCCCATCCGAAAAACTGTTTTTT. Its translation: CASSPSEKLFF.

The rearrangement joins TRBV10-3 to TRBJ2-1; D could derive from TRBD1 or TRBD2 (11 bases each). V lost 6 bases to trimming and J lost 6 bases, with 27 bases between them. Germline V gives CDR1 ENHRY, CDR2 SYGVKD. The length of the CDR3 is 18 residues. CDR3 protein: CAIRGDRGIGTSGNEQFF. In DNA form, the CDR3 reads TGTGCCATCAGGGGGGACAGGGGGATCGGGACTAGCGGCAATGAGCAGTTCTTC.

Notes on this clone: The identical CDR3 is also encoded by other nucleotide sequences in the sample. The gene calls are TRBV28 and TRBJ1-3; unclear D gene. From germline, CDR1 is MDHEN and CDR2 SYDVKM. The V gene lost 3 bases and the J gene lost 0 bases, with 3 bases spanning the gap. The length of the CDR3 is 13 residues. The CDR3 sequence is CASSFHSGNTIYF. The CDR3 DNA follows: TGTGCCAGCAGTTTCCACTCTGGAAACACCATATATTTT. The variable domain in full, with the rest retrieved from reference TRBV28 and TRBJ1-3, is DVKVTQSSRYLVKRTGEKVFLECVQDMDHENMFWYRQDPGLGLRLIYFSYDVKMKEKGDIPEGYSVSREKKERFSLILESASTNQTSMYLCASSFHSGNTIYFGEGSWLTVV.

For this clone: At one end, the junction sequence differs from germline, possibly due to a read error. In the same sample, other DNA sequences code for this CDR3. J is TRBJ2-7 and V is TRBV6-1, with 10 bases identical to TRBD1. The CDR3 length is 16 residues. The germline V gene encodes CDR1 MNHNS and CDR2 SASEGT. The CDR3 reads CASREDRGRTPYEQYF. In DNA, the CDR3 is TGTGCCAGCAGGGAAGACAGGGGGCGTACCCCCTACGAGCAGTACTTC.

CDR3 loop: CASSYRSAPAYEQYF. As DNA, the CDR3 is TGTGCCAGCAGTTACCGCTCAGCGCCCGCTTACGAGCAGTACTTC. V and J are TRBV6-5 and TRBJ2-7; D not resolved. Germline assignment: CDR1 MNHEY and CDR2 SVGAGI. This CDR3 is built from 15 residues. V gave up 2 bases and J gave up 4 bases, with 15 bases separating them.

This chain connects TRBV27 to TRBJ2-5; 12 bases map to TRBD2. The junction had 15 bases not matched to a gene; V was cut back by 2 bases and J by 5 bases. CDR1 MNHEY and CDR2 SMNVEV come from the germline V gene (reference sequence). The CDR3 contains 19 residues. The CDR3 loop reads CASSLRPSGGADNRETQYF. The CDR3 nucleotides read TGTGCCAGCAGTTTACGTCCTAGCGGGGGGGCGGACAACAGGGAGACCCAGTACTTC.

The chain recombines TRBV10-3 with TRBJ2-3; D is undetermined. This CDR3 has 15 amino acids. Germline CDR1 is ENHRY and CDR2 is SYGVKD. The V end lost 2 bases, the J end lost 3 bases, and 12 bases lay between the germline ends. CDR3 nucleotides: TGTGCCATCAGTGAGAGTACAGCTAAAACAGATACGCAGTATTTT. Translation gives CAISESTAKTDTQYF.

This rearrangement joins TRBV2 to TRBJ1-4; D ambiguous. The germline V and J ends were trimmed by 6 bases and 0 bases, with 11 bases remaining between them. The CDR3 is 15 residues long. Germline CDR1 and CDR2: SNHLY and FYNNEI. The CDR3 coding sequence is TGTGCCAGCAGAACGACCGGGACAACTAATGAAAAACTGTTTTTT. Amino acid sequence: CASRTTGTTNEKLFF.